Presented here are 4 T cell receptor beta chains from one specimen sequenced in a study of blood T cell repertoires in COVID-19. Sequencing was performed with immunoSEQ multiplex PCR; in TCRdb, only in-frame clones are kept and a portion is missing. The sample has some 160,000 clones; roughly 90% are singletons. The sample was peripheral blood. Every receptor here comes from a man younger than 35 with acute or convalescent COVID-19.

This clone was recorded only once. The V and J genes are TRBV14 and TRBJ1-2, with D perhaps TRBD1 (5 bases). CDR1 and CDR2 from the germline V gene are SGHDN and FVKESK. There are 15 residues in the CDR3. The V gene lost 3 bases and the J gene lost 8 bases, with 19 bases spanning the gap. CDR3 sequence (DNA): TGTGCCAGCAGCCAGGCCTTTAATGGAAGGGGAGGCTACACCTTC. Translation gives CASSQAFNGRGGYTF.

This chain uses TRBV29-1 with TRBJ1-1; D possibly corresponds to TRBD1 (6 bases). This CDR3 is built from 15 residues. CDR1 and CDR2 from the germline V gene are SQVTM and ANQGSEA. Trimming pared 0 bases from V and 7 bases from J, leaving 18 bases between. CDR3 DNA: TGCAGCGTTGAAGAAGGGTCCGGGGGGCGCGGTGAAGCTTTCTTT. This sequence encodes CSVEEGSGGRGEAFF.

J is TRBJ2-1 and V is TRBV10-1; 9 bases line up with TRBD1. CDR1 is WNHNN and CDR2 is SYGVQD in the germline V gene (reference sequence). Trimming cost V 5 bases and J 10 bases; bases outside gene matches: 15. This CDR3 region has 16 residues. The CDR3 DNA follows: TGCGCCAGCAGTTCCCCCGGGACAGGGAATTCTTGGGAGCAGTTCTTC. Protein product: CASSSPGTGNSWEQFF.

The chain carries TRBV6-5 and TRBJ2-2, with D perhaps matching TRBD1 (6 bases). This CDR3 has 15 amino acids. Germline CDR1 MNHEY, CDR2 SVGAGI. V was pared by 5 bases and J by 3 bases, with 13 bases between. The CDR3 region has the DNA TGTGCCAGCAGTAGAGCCAGGGGCGACACCGGGGAGCTGTTTTTT. It translates to CASSRARGDTGELFF.